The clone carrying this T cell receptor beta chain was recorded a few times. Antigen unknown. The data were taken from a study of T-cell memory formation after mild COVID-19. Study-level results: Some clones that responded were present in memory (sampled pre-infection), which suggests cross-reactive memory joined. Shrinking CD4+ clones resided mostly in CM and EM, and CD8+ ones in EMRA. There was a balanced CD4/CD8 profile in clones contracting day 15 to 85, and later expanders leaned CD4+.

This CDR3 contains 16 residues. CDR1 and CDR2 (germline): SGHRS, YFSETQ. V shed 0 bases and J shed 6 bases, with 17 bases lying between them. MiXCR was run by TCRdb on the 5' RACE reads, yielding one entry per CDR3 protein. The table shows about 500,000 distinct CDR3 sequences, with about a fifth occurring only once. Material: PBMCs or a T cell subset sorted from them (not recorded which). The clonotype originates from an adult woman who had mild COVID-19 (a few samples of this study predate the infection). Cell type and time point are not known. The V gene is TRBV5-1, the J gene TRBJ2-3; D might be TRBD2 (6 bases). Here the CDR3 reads CASSLALWDSSDTQYF. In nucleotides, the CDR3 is TGCGCCAGCAGCTTGGCCCTATGGGACTCTTCCGATACGCAGTATTTT.